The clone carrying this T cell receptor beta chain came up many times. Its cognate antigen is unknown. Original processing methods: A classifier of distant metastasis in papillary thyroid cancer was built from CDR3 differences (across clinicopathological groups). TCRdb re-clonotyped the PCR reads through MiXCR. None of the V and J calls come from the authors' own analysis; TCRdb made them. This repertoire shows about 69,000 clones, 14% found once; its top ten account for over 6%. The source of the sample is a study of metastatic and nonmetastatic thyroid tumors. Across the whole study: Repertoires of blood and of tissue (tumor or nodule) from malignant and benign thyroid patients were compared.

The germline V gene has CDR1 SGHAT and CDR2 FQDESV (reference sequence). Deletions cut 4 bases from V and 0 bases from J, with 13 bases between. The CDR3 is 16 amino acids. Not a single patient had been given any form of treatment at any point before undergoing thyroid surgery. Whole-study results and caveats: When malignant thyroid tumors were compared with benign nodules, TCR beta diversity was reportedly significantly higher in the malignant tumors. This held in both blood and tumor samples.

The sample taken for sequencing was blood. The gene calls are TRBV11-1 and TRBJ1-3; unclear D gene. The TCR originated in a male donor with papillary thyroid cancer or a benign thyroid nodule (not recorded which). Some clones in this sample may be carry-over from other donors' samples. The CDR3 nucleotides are TGTGCCAGCAGCTCCTCCGACAAGGTCTCTGGAAACACCATATATTTT. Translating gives CASSSSDKVSGNTIYF.